This TCR beta chain was captured in a study of beta chain features in type 1 diabetes. cDNA synthesis used the whole RNA isolate, giving expressed TCRB sequences. An average of approximately 4 million reads was obtained for naive, central memory and regulatory T cell samples. Only in-frame clones appear in the TCRdb table, and some are missing; sequencing was by immunoSEQ multiplex PCR. Here the sample spans roughly 500,000 clones, about an eighth being singletons. CDR1 and CDR2 (germline): SNHLY, FYNNEI. The CDR3 length is 14 residues. The V end lost 3 bases, the J end lost 5 bases, and 10 bases lay between the germline ends.

The chain couples TRBV2 to TRBJ2-2, with TRBD1 as a possible D gene (5 bases). Sequencing input: naive CD4+ T cells from blood. The sequence derives from a woman under 30 in good health. Here the CDR3 DNA reads TGTGCCAGCAGTGATATTAGGGGAACCGGGGAGCTGTTTTTT. It codes for CASSDIRGTGELFF.